These 28 T cell receptor beta chains share one sample of origin, sequenced in a study of cytomegalovirus exposure and HLA in healthy donors. With 60 Vbeta and 13 Jbeta primers, the PCR was carried out. Sequenced by immunoSEQ multiplex PCR; TCRdb stores in-frame clones only, minus some. The sample has under 200,000 clones, roughly 80% seen once. Material: PBMCs. The receptors here all came from a woman younger than 30 in good health and CMV-seronegative.

The V call is TRBV19, the J call TRBJ1-1; D is undetermined. V lost 5 bases, J lost 5 bases, and 6 bases lay in between. CDR1 is LNHDA, CDR2 SQIVND, per germline (reference sequence). The CDR3 length is 11 residues. The CDR3 loop reads CASSSRTEAFF. The CDR3 DNA reads TGTGCCAGTAGTTCTCGGACTGAAGCTTTCTTT.

V is TRBV11-2 and J is TRBJ1-3; D is unclear. Germline CDR1 is SGHAT and CDR2 is FQNNGV. The CDR3 has 15 amino acids. Between the trimmed V and J ends, which lost 5 bases and 0 bases, there was a span of 11 bases. CDR3 nucleotide sequence: TGTGCCAGCAGCCTGGCGGGGAGCTCTGGAAACACCATATATTTT. Protein sequence: CASSLAGSSGNTIYF.

This clone has only one observation. The chain has TRBV19 and TRBJ1-1, with 9 bases identical to TRBD1. Trimming took 4 bases from V and 1 from J; bases not matched to a gene: 13. This CDR3 spans 18 amino acids. Germline V gives CDR1 LNHDA, CDR2 SQIVND (reference sequence). CDR3 region: CASSTGQGGGQKNTEAFF. The DNA for the CDR3 is TGTGCCAGTAGTACGGGACAGGGAGGAGGCCAAAAGAACACTGAAGCTTTCTTT.

V gene TRBV7-2 combines with J gene TRBJ2-1; 7 bases map to TRBD2. Losses at the gene ends were 6 bases for V and 2 bases for J; bases not matched to a gene: 7. CDR1 is SGHTA and CDR2 is FQGNSA in the germline V gene. The CDR3 length is 15 residues. The CDR3 nucleotides are TGTGCCAGCAGAAAAGCGGGATTCACCTACAATGAGCAGTTCTTC. Amino acids: CASRKAGFTYNEQFF. Variable domain in full (rest from reference TRBV7-2 and TRBJ2-1): GAGVSQSPSNKVTEKGKDVELRCDPISGHTALYWYRQSLGQGLEFLIYFQGNSAPDKSGLPSDRFSAERTGGSVSTLTIQRTQQEDSAVYLCASRKAGFTYNEQFFGPGTRLTVL.

The chain uses TRBV5-1 and TRBJ1-1; 7 bases fit TRBD1. Germline CDR1 SGHRS, CDR2 YFSETQ. The CDR3 is made up of 16 amino acids. Germline trimming cut 0 bases from V and 1 base from J; bases unmatched to any gene: 6. The CDR3 nucleotides are TGCGCCAGCAGCTTGGTACCGGACAGGTGGAACACTGAAGCTTTCTTT. It yields the protein CASSLVPDRWNTEAFF.

The rearrangement uses TRBV6-5 and TRBJ2-1, with 8 bases that match TRBD1. The V gene end was trimmed by 0 bases and the J gene end by 4 bases; junction bases not matched to a gene: 2. The CDR3 is made up of 15 amino acids. CDR1 is MNHEY and CDR2 is SVGAGI in the germline V gene. Here the CDR3 reads CASSYSTGGYNEQFF. CDR3 in DNA: TGTGCCAGCAGTTACTCTACAGGGGGGTACAATGAGCAGTTCTTC.

The V call is TRBV27, the J call TRBJ1-5, with D unresolved. Per the germline V gene, CDR1 is MNHEY and CDR2 is SMNVEV (reference sequence). The CDR3 consists of 15 residues. The V end lost 6 bases, the J end lost 0 bases, and 12 bases lay between the germline ends. This CDR3 reads CASSRGAYSNQPQHF. The CDR3 DNA reads TGTGCCAGCAGCCGGGGTGCCTATAGCAATCAGCCCCAGCATTTT.

The CDR3 sequence is CASSGDRVNLSPYGYTF. The CDR3 DNA sequence: TGTGCCAGCAGTGGGGACAGGGTAAACCTATCCCCCTATGGCTACACCTTC. The chain joins TRBV6-1 to TRBJ1-2; 9 bases are a match to TRBD1. The CDR3 is made up of 17 amino acids. The trim removed 4 bases at V and 4 bases at J, leaving 13 bases unmatched. Looked up from germline, CDR1 is MNHNS and CDR2 is SASEGT.

The chain links TRBV28 to TRBJ2-3; D not resolved. Germline-derived CDR1 and CDR2 are MDHEN and SYDVKM. The length of the CDR3 is 13 residues. Trimming stripped 7 bases from V and 2 bases from J, with 10 bases between. CDR3 coding DNA: TGTGCCAGCAAGGTCACAGACACAGATACGCAGTATTTT. It encodes CASKVTDTDTQYF.

The rearrangement joins TRBV30 to TRBJ1-3; TRBD1 matches at 7 bases. Germline values: CDR1 GTSNPN, CDR2 SVGIG (reference sequence). The CDR3 length is 15 residues. After removal of 5 bases from V and 0 bases from J, the junction contained 7 bases not matched to a gene. CDR3 loop: CAWSTGVHSGNTIYF. Written as DNA, the CDR3 is TGTGCCTGGTCAACAGGGGTTCACTCTGGAAACACCATATATTTT.

The chain has TRBV7-9 and TRBJ2-2; 10 bases are a match to TRBD2. The CDR3 consists of 17 residues. V lost 6 bases to trimming and J lost 6 bases; unmatched junction nucleotides: 13. The germline gives CDR1 SEHNR, CDR2 FQNEAQ (reference sequence). Written as DNA, the CDR3 is TGTGCCAGCAGGAGAACTTTAGCGGGAGGTCTTGCCGGGGAGCTGTTTTTT. It codes for CASRRTLAGGLAGELFF. The full variable domain, in which reference TRBV7-9 and TRBJ2-2 provide the parts outside the CDR3, is DTGVSQNPRHKITKRGQNVTFRCDPISEHNRLYWYRQTLGQGPEFLTYFQNEAQLEKSRLLSDRFSAERPKGSFSTLEIQRTEQGDSAMYLCASRRTLAGGLAGELFFGEGSRLTVL.

CDR3 sequence: CASSLDAGGGVDTQYF. CDR3 DNA sequence: TGTGCCAGCAGCTTAGATGCAGGGGGAGGCGTGGATACGCAGTATTTT. The chain is built from TRBV7-9 and TRBJ2-3; TRBD1 is a possible D gene (7 bases). Germline CDR1 SEHNR, CDR2 FQNEAQ (reference sequence). This CDR3 contains 16 residues. V lost 1 base, J lost 6 bases, and 17 bases lay in between.

This chain connects TRBV5-4 to TRBJ2-1, with D unclear. In germline, CDR1 is SGHNT, CDR2 YYREEE (reference sequence). Between the trimmed V and J ends, which lost 0 bases and 7 bases, there was a span of 5 bases. The CDR3 extends over 12 amino acids. Written as DNA, the CDR3 is TGTGCCAGCAGCTTGGCAGTTAATGAGCAGTTCTTC. Its translation is CASSLAVNEQFF.

The chain recombines TRBV28 with TRBJ1-1; no firm D call. Germline V gene sequence: CDR1 MDHEN, CDR2 SYDVKM. With 2 bases removed from V and 6 bases from J, the gap between germline ends came to 10 bases. The CDR3 is 13 amino acids. Written as DNA, the CDR3 is TGTGCCAGCAGTTTACAAAGTGTAGCTGAAGCTTTCTTT. Its translation is CASSLQSVAEAFF.

The V and J genes are TRBV18 and TRBJ2-3; 7 positions match TRBD1. CDR1 is KGHSH, CDR2 LQKENI, per germline. The CDR3 is 13 amino acids. Germline trimming cut 8 bases from V and 6 bases from J; bases unmatched to any gene: 8. CDR3 bases: TGTGCCAGCCCACTCTTACAGGGGGATACGCAGTATTTT. Translation: CASPLLQGDTQYF.

The CDR3 is CASSQLRLAESTDTQYF. The CDR3 region has the DNA TGTGCCAGTAGCCAACTAAGACTAGCGGAAAGCACAGATACGCAGTATTTT. The chain joins TRBV19 to TRBJ2-3, with TRBD2 matching 9 bases. From germline, CDR1 is LNHDA and CDR2 SQIVND (reference sequence). V shed 6 bases and J 0 bases; nucleotides not matched to a gene: 10. The CDR3 is 17 amino acids.

V is TRBV9 and J is TRBJ2-5; TRBD2 aligns across 13 bases. The V and J ends lost 2 bases and 3 bases, in that order; junction bases with no gene match: 1. The CDR3 length is 15 residues. The germline V gene encodes CDR1 SGDLS and CDR2 YYNGEE. The CDR3: CASSVTSGREETQYF. CDR3 sequence (DNA): TGTGCCAGCAGCGTCACTAGCGGGAGGGAAGAGACCCAGTACTTC.

The chain couples TRBV7-9 to TRBJ2-7; D is undetermined. Germline V gene data show CDR1 as SEHNR and CDR2 as FQNEAQ (reference sequence). CDR3 length: 13 amino acids. V was shortened by 4 bases and J by 3 bases, with 10 bases between the two germline ends. CDR3 nucleotides: TGTGCCAGCAGCTCTATGAACAGCTACGAGCAGTACTTC. As protein: CASSSMNSYEQYF.

This clone is a singleton in its sample. J is TRBJ1-2 and V is TRBV28, with 7 positions matching TRBD1. Germline V gene data show CDR1 as MDHEN and CDR2 as SYDVKM. This CDR3 has 13 amino acids. V dropped 5 bases and J dropped 4; count of bases not matched to a gene: 4. The CDR3 is CASSPGTVYGYTF. The CDR3 region has the DNA TGTGCCAGCAGTCCCGGGACAGTCTATGGCTACACCTTC.

This chain uses TRBV28 with TRBJ2-7, with D possibly matching TRBD2 (6 bases). V lost 6 bases and J 2 bases, leaving 17 bases between the germline ends. The CDR3 spans 15 residues. CDR1 and CDR2 (germline): MDHEN, SYDVKM. For the CDR3, the DNA is TGTGCCAGCAGCCCCCGGGACTTGAAGCCCTACGAGCAGTACGTC. Translating gives CASSPRDLKPYEQYV.

The gene calls are TRBV6-1 and TRBJ1-5; D remains unclear. CDR3 length: 13 amino acids. The germline gives CDR1 MNHNS, CDR2 SASEGT. Trimming removed 2 bases at V and 1 base at J, with 3 bases between. CDR3 DNA sequence: TGTGCCAGCAGTGAAAGCAGCAATCAGCCCCAGCATTTT. It specifies CASSESSNQPQHF.

The gene calls are TRBV7-9 and TRBJ2-5; 12 positions match TRBD2. The V and J ends lost 6 bases and 6 bases, in that order; junction bases with no gene match: 8. Germline V gene sequence: CDR1 SEHNR, CDR2 FQNEAQ (reference sequence). The CDR3 has 15 amino acids. The CDR3 reads CASSYLAGGPKTQYF. Written as DNA, the CDR3 is TGTGCCAGCAGTTACCTAGCGGGAGGGCCTAAGACCCAGTACTTC.

CDR3 nucleotides: TGTGCCAGCAGTGACCCGGGACTGTGGGATGAAAAACTGTTTTTT. Amino acids: CASSDPGLWDEKLFF. V gene TRBV6-1 combines with J gene TRBJ1-4, with D possibly TRBD1 on 5 matching bases. The germline V gene encodes CDR1 MNHNS and CDR2 SASEGT. The CDR3 length is 15 residues. Trimming removed 3 bases at V and 6 bases at J, with 14 bases between.

This sequence joins TRBV27 and TRBJ2-1; 8 bases are a match to TRBD2. After removal of 6 bases from V and 3 bases from J, the junction contained 10 bases not matched to a gene. CDR1 and CDR2 from the germline V gene are MNHEY and SMNVEV (reference sequence). The CDR3 contains 16 residues. CDR3 nucleotide sequence: TGTGCCAGCAGGCACACAGCGGGAGAAATCTACAATGAGCAGTTCTTC. It codes for CASRHTAGEIYNEQFF.

J is TRBJ1-2 and V is TRBV28; D remains unclear. The germline V gene encodes CDR1 MDHEN and CDR2 SYDVKM. The CDR3 totals 13 residues. V was pared by 4 bases and J by 4 bases, with 10 bases between. The CDR3 reads CASSSTPFYGYTF. The CDR3, as DNA: TGTGCCAGCAGTTCTACCCCTTTCTATGGCTACACCTTC.

The V call is TRBV18, the J call TRBJ1-2; TRBD1 might be the D (6 bases). V lost 2 bases and J lost 12, with 16 bases in between. Looked up from germline, CDR1 is KGHSH and CDR2 is LQKENI. The CDR3 is 13 amino acids. CDR3 sequence reads: CASSPDRWLGHTF. CDR3 nucleotide sequence: TGTGCCAGCTCACCAGACAGGTGGTTGGGCCACACCTTC.

This sequence joins TRBV30 and TRBJ1-4; 7 positions match TRBD1. This CDR3 is built from 15 residues. In germline, CDR1 is GTSNPN, CDR2 SVGIG (reference sequence). The trim removed 2 bases at V and 1 base at J, leaving 4 bases unmatched. The CDR3 reads CAWSRQGLTNEKLFF. CDR3 DNA: TGTGCCTGGAGTCGACAGGGATTAACTAATGAAAAACTGTTTTTT.

The chain combines TRBV13 with TRBJ1-2, with a tentative D call TRBD1 (5 bases). The CDR3 runs to 15 residues. Trimming took 1 base from V and 6 from J, leaving 15 bases between them. Germline V gives CDR1 PRHDT, CDR2 FYEKMQ (reference sequence). In DNA, the CDR3 is TGTGCCAGCAGCTTAGAAGGCAGGGTGAATCATGGCTACACCTTC. It is translated as CASSLEGRVNHGYTF.